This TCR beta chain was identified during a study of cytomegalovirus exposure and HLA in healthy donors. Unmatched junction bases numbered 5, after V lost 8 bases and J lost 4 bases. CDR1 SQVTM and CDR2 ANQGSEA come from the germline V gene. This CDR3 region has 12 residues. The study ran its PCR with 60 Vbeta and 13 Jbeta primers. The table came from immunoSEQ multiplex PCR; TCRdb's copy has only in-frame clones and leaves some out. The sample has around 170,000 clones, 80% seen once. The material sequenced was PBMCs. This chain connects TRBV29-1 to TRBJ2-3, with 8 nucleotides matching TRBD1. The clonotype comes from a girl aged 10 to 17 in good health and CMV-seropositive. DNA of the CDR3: TGCAGCCTGGACAGGGAATCAGATACGCAGTATTTT. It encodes CSLDRESDTQYF.